What follows are 13 T cell receptor beta chains derived from one specimen sequenced in a study of T cell repertoires in cytomegalovirus infection. These TCRs are of unknown antigen specificity. TCRdb fed the reads into MiXCR, producing one record per CDR3 protein. Among 360,000 or so distinct CDR3 sequences, about 35% were seen once, and the ten largest hold about 13%. The sample here was cultured PBMCs, taken from culture after CMV antigen stimulation. The receptors here all came from a human donor in good health (CMV status not recorded). Some clones in this sample may be carry-over from other donors' samples.

The chain uses TRBV7-9 and TRBJ1-6, with D possibly TRBD1 on 5 matching bases. V was trimmed by 1 base and J by 0 bases, leaving 31 bases between them. The CDR3 runs to 24 residues. Germline assignment: CDR1 SEHNR and CDR2 FQNEAQ (reference sequence). The chain's CDR3 is CASSLGPGTVLSTGASSYNSPLHF. CDR3 coding DNA: TGTGCCAGCAGCTTAGGGCCGGGCACAGTTCTATCAACTGGGGCGAGCTCCTATAATTCACCCCTCCACTTT.

This chain connects TRBV10-3 to TRBJ1-5; no firm D call. CDR3 length: 14 residues. V lost 4 bases, J lost 0 bases, and 7 bases lay in between. The germline V gene encodes CDR1 ENHRY and CDR2 SYGVKD. The CDR3 is CAISAGGSNQPQHF. CDR3 nucleotides: TGTGCCATCAGTGCGGGAGGTAGCAATCAGCCCCAGCATTTT.

This clonotype has more than one count but fewer than ten. This chain links TRBV12-3 or TRBV12-4 with TRBJ2-3, with D uncertain. The length of the CDR3 is 10 residues. Trimming removed 8 bases from V and 6 bases from J, with 6 bases in between. CDR3 DNA: TGTGCCAGCGCAACGGATACGCAGTATTTT. Its protein is CASATDTQYF.

The V and J genes are TRBV6-5 and TRBJ1-1, with D unresolved. This CDR3 contains 14 residues. V lost 5 bases to trimming and J lost 1 base, with 11 bases between them. From germline, CDR1 is MNHEY and CDR2 SVGAGI. The CDR3, as DNA: TGTGCCAGCAGTCTTCGAACCGGGAACACTGAAGCTTTCTTT. It translates to CASSLRTGNTEAFF.

Only a few counts were recorded for this clonotype. This chain's CDR3 is CASSLAVTEAFF. The CDR3 nucleotides are TGTGCCAGCAGTTTGGCGGTGACTGAAGCTTTCTTT. This chain links TRBV6-2 or TRBV6-3 with TRBJ1-1; D is unclear. V was trimmed by 4 bases and J by 5 bases, leaving 8 bases between them. Germline V gives CDR1 MNHEY, CDR2 SVGEGT. The CDR3 consists of 12 residues.

DNA of the CDR3: TGTGCCAGCAGTGAGAGGCTAGCGGGAGTAGAGCAGTTCTTC. It is translated as CASSERLAGVEQFF. The V gene is TRBV2, the J gene TRBJ2-1, with TRBD2 matching 10 bases. The CDR3 spans 14 residues. From germline, CDR1 is SNHLY and CDR2 FYNNEI. The V and J ends lost 3 bases and 10 bases, in that order; junction bases with no gene match: 6.

The sample holds a few counts of this clonotype. The chain couples TRBV5-4 to TRBJ2-1, with 14 bases aligning to TRBD2. Germline trimming cut 3 bases from V and 1 base from J; bases unmatched to any gene: 6. CDR3 length: 18 amino acids. Germline V gene sequence: CDR1 SGHNT, CDR2 YYREEE (reference sequence). CDR3 in DNA: TGTGCCAGCAGCTCGGGACTAGCGGGAGTGGGGTCCTACAATGAGCAGTTCTTC. Translation gives CASSSGLAGVGSYNEQFF.

The V gene is TRBV23-1, the J gene TRBJ2-1, with D hard to call. TRBV23-1 is noted as an ORF with a role that remains uncertain. CDR3 length: 16 residues. Trimming left V 3 bases short and J 2 bases short, with 14 bases between. The CDR3 here is CASSQPPNGTYNEQFF. CDR3 coding DNA: TGCGCCAGCAGTCAGCCCCCCAATGGGACCTACAATGAGCAGTTCTTC.

In its sample, this clonotype was seen a few times. The rearrangement uses TRBV6-2 or TRBV6-3 and TRBJ1-1; 8 bases match TRBD1. The CDR3 length is 13 residues. V was clipped by 5 bases and J by 5 bases; unmatched bases: 4. CDR1 MNHEY and CDR2 SVGEGT come from the germline V gene. The CDR3 DNA reads TGTGCCAGCAGTGGACAGGGCTTGACTGAAGCTTTCTTT. Amino acid sequence: CASSGQGLTEAFF.

There are a few counts of this clonotype. The J gene is TRBJ2-5, the V gene TRBV7-2; 9 bases match TRBD2. Germline V CDR1 and CDR2: SGHTA, FQGNSA. The CDR3 runs 16 residues. J was trimmed by 2 bases and V by 5 bases; bases with no gene match: 9. The CDR3 is CASSPRASGIQETQYF. CDR3 bases: TGTGCCAGCAGCCCCCGGGCTAGCGGGATACAAGAGACCCAGTACTTC.

The rearrangement links TRBV12-3 or TRBV12-4 to TRBJ1-4; the D gene is possibly TRBD1 (5 bases). The CDR3 is made up of 16 amino acids. V was clipped by 10 bases and J by 7 bases, with 25 bases between them. As DNA, the CDR3 is TGTGCCACCACGCAACGACGGGACGGAATTGGTGAAAAACTGTTTTTT. Residues: CATTQRRDGIGEKLFF.

The chain uses TRBV7-2 and TRBJ2-2; TRBD2 matches at 7 bases. The germline CDR1 and CDR2 sequences are SGHTA and FQGNSA. V lost 5 bases and J lost 4; bases outside the gene matches: 4. The CDR3 has 14 residues. The CDR3 DNA follows: TGTGCCAGCAGCACGGGACTACCCACCGGGGAGCTGTTTTTT. It yields the protein CASSTGLPTGELFF.

The V and J genes are TRBV25-1 and TRBJ1-5, with unresolved D. V dropped 2 bases and J dropped 4 bases, with 3 bases sitting between them. The CDR3 has 12 residues. In germline, CDR1 is MGHDK, CDR2 SYGVNS. The CDR3 reads CASSERNQPQHF. The DNA for the CDR3 is TGTGCCAGCAGTGAAAGGAATCAGCCCCAGCATTTT. Complete variable domain (other parts from reference TRBV25-1 and TRBJ1-5): EADIYQTPRYLVIGTGKKITLECSQTMGHDKMYWYQQDPGMELHLIHYSYGVNSTEKGDLSSESTVSRIRTEHFPLTLESARPSHTSQYLCASSERNQPQHFGDGTRLSIL.